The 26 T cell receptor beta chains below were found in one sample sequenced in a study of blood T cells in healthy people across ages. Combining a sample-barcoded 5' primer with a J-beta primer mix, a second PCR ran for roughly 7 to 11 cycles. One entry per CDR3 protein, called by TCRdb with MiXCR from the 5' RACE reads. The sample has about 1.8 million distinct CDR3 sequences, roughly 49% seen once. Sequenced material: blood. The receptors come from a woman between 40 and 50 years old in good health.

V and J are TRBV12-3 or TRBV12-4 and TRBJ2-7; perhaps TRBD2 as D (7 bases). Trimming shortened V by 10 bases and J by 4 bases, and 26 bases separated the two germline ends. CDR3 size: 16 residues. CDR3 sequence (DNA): TGTGCCACTCGACCTGGGGGGGGCATCTTACCTTACGAGCAGTACTTC. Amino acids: CATRPGGGILPYEQYF.

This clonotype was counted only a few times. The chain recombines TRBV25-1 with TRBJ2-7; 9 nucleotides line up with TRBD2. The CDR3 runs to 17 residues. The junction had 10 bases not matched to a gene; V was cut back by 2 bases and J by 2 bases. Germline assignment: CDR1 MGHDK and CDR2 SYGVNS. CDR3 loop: CASSENIVVAGAYEQYF. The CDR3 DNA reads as TGTGCCAGCAGTGAAAACATTGTGGTAGCGGGGGCCTACGAGCAGTACTTC.

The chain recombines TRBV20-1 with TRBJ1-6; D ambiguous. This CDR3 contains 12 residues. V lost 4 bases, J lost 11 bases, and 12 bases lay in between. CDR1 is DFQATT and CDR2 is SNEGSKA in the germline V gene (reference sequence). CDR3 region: CSAKGGKTPLHF. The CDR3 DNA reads TGCAGTGCTAAGGGAGGGAAGACACCCCTCCACTTT.

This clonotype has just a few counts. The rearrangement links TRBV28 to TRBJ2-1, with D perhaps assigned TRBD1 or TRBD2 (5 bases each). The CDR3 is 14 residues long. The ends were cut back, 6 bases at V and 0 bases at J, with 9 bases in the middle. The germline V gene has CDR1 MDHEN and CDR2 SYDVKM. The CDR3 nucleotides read TGTGCCAGCAGGCAGGGAGACTCCTACAATGAGCAGTTCTTC. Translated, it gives CASRQGDSYNEQFF. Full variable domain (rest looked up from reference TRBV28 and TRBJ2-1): DVKVTQSSRYLVKRTGEKVFLECVQDMDHENMFWYRQDPGLGLRLIYFSYDVKMKEKGDIPEGYSVSREKKERFSLILESASTNQTSMYLCASRQGDSYNEQFFGPGTRLTVL.

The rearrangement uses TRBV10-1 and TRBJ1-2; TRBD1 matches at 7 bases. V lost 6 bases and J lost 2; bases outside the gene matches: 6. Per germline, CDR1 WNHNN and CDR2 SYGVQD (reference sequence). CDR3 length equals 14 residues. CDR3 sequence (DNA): TGCGCCAGCAGCACAGGGGTTTCGAACTATGGCTACACCTTC. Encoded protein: CASSTGVSNYGYTF.

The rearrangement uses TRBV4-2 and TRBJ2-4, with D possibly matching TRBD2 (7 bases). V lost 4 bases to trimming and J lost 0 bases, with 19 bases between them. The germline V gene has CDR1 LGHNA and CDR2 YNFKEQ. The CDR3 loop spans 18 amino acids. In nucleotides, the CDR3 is TGTGCCAGCAGCCGAGATCTGGGGGGGCTGGGAGCCAAAAACATTCAGTACTTC. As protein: CASSRDLGGLGAKNIQYF.

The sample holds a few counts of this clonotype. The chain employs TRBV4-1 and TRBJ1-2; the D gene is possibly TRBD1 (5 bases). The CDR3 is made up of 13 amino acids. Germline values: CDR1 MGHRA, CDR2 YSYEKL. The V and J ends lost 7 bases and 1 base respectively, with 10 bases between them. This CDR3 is CASNGGGNYGYTF. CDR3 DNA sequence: TGCGCCAGCAATGGGGGTGGTAACTATGGCTACACCTTC.

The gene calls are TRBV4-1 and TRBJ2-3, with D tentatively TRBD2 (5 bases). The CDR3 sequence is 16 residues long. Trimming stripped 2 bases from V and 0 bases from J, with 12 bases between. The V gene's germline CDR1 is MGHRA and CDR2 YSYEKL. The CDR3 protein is CASSQRSGHSTDTQYF. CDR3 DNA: TGCGCCAGCAGCCAAAGGAGCGGCCACAGCACAGATACGCAGTATTTT.

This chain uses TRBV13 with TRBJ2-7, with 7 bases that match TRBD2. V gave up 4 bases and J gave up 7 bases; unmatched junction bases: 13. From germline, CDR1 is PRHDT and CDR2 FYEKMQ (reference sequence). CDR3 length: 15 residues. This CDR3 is CASSSRDYVRYEQYF. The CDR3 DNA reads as TGTGCCAGCAGCTCGCGGGACTATGTACGGTATGAGCAGTACTTC.

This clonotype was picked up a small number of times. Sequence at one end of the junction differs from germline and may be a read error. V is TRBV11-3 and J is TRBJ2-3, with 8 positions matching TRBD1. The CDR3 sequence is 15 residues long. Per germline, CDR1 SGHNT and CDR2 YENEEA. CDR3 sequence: CASSYGTGITDTQYF. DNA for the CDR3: TGCGCCAGCAGCTACGGGACAGGCATCACAGATACGCAGTATTTT.

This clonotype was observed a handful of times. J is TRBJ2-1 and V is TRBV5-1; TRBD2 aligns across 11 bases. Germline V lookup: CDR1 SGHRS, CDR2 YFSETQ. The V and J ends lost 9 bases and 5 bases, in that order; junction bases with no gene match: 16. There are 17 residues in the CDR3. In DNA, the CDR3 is TGCGCCACCTCGCAGCAGCCAGGGACTAGCGGAAACAATGAGCAGTTCTTC. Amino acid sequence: CATSQQPGTSGNNEQFF.

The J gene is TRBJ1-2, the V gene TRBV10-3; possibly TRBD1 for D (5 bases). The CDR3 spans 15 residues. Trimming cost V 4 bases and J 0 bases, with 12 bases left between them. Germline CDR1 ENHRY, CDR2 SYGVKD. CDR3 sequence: CAISGGLAANYGYTF. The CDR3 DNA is TGTGCCATCAGTGGGGGCCTGGCAGCTAACTATGGCTACACCTTC.

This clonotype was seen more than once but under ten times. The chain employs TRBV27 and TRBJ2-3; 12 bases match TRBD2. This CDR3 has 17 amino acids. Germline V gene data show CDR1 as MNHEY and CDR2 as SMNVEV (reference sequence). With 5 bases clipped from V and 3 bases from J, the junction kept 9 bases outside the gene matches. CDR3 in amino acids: CASSILASGGVTDTQYF. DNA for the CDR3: TGTGCCAGCAGTATCCTTGCTAGCGGGGGGGTAACAGATACGCAGTATTTT.

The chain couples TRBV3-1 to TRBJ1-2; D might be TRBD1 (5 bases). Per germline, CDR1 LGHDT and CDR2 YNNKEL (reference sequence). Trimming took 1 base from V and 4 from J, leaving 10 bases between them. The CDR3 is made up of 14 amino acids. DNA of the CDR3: TGTGCCAGCAGCCAAGCAGGGAAGGGCTATGGCTACACCTTC. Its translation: CASSQAGKGYGYTF.

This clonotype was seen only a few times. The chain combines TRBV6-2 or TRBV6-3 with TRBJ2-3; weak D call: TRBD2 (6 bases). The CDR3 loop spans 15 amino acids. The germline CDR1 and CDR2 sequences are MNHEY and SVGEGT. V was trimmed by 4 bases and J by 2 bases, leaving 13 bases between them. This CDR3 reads CASSFTGLFTDTQYF. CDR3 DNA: TGTGCCAGCAGTTTCACTGGACTATTCACAGATACGCAGTATTTT.

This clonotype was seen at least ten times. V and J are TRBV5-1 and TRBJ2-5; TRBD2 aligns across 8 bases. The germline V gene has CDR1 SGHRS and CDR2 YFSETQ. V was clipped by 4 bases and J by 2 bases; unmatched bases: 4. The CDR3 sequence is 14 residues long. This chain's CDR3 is CASSQLAEQETQYF. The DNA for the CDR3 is TGCGCCAGCAGCCAACTAGCGGAACAAGAGACCCAGTACTTC.

The CDR3 spells CASSSLLAGGRQETQYF. The CDR3 DNA follows: TGTGCCAGCAGCTCTCTACTAGCGGGGGGAAGACAAGAGACCCAGTACTTC. The V gene is TRBV7-8, the J gene TRBJ2-5; 12 nucleotides align to TRBD2. J gave up 2 bases and V 4 bases, and 8 bases lay outside the gene matches. From germline, CDR1 is SGHVS and CDR2 FQNEAQ. This CDR3 is 17 amino acids long.

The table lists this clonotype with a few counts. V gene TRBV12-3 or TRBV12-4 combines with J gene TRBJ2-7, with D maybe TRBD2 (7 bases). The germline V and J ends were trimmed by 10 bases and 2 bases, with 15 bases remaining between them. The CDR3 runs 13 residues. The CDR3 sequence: CATGGQGTYEQYF. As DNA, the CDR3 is TGTGCCACCGGGGGGCAGGGTACCTACGAGCAGTACTTC.

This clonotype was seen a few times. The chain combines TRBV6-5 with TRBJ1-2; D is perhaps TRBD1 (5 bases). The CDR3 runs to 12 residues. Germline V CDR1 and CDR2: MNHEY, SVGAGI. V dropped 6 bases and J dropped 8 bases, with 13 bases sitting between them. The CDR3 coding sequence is TGTGCCAGCAGAACAGGTTCGCAAGGCTACACCTTC. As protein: CASRTGSQGYTF.

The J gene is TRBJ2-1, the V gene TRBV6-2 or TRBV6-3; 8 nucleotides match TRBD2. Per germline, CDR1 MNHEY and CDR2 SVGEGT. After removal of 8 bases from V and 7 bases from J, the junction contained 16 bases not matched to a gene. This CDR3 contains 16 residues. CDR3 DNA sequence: TGTGCCAGCCTTAATGAGACGGGGGGGCCTCAGAATGAGCAGTTCTTC. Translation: CASLNETGGPQNEQFF.

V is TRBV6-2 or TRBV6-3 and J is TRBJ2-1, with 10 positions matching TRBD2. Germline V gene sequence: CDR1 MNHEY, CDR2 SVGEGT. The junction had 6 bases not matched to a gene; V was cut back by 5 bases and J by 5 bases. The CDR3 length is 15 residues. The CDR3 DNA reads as TGTGCCAGCAGTGCCCGGACTAGCGGCGACAATGAGCAGTTCTTC. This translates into CASSARTSGDNEQFF.

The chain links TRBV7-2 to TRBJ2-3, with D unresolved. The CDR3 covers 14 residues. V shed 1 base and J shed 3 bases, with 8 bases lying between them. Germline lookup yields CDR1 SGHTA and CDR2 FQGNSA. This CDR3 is CASSLVRQTDTQYF. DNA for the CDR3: TGTGCCAGCAGCTTAGTTAGGCAGACAGATACGCAGTATTTT.

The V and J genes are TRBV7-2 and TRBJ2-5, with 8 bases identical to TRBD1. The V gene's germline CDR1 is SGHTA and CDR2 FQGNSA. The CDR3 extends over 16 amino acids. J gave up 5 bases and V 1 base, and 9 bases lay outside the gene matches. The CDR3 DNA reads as TGTGCCAGCAGCTTAGATTCGGGACAGGCCCCTGAGACCCAGTACTTC. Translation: CASSLDSGQAPETQYF.

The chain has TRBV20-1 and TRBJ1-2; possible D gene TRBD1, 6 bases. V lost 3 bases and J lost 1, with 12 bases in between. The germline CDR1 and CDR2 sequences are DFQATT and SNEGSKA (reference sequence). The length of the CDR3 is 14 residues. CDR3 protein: CSASKDSFNYGYTF. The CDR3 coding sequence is TGCAGTGCTAGTAAGGACAGCTTTAACTATGGCTACACCTTC.

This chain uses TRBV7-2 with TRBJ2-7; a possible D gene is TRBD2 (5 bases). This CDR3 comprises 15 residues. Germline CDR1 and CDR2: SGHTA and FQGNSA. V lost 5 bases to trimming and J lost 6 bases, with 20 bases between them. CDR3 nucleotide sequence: TGTGCCAGCAGCGGAGAGGACGTTCGTGAGGGCGAGCAGTACTTC. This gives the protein CASSGEDVREGEQYF.

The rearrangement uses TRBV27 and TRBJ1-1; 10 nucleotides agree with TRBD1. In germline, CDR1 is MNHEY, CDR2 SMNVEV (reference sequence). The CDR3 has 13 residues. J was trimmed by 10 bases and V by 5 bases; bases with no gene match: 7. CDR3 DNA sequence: TGTGCCAGCAGTCTCGGGACAGGGGATGGAGCTTTCTTT. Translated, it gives CASSLGTGDGAFF.